This TCR beta chain was observed in a study of cytomegalovirus exposure and HLA in healthy donors (TCRdb year 2017). About the investigation overall: An earlier analysis of several hundred of the donors reported about 250 Gb of sequence data and some 100 million unique TCR beta sequences from around 200 million T cells. Along with the 666-subject first cohort, a separate validation cohort of over 90 different subjects was used. Class I and class II HLA loci were covered by the typing at four-digit resolution. An earlier analysis of 587 of the donors applied high-throughput TCR beta sequencing to assess whether each TCR beta V gene segment acted as functional or pseudogenic. Several DR-DQ haplotypes were treated as single units for association and clustering because of strong linkage in the cohort. Rather than drawing on any new phenotypic data, the later analysis identified candidate immune exposures from TCR beta sequences and the way those sequences occurred across donors. The study profiled the T cell repertoires of under 700 subjects by immunosequencing and related them to cytomegalovirus serostatus. Typing coverage differed by locus: A, B, C, DRB1 and DQB1 were typed in about 620-640 donors, DQA1 in roughly 510, DPA1 in around 600, and DPB1 in just under 480. High-throughput TCR immunosequencing, statistical association of individual TCRs with disease status, and machine learning were combined to predict cytomegalovirus infection status. All discovery cohort repertoires had been generated using a single sequencing platform. Among the roughly 410 genotyped donors, around 81% belonged to the genetic ancestry cluster associated with self-reported Caucasian donors. A later analysis re-examined previously published TCR beta repertoires from more than 550 donors and added high-resolution HLA genotyping to investigate patterns of TCR occurrence. The study aimed to test whether signatures of past pathogen exposure could be identified by cataloging public T cell receptors. An early release covering roughly 640 HLA-typed donors comprised roughly 300 gigabases of sequencing data and roughly 85 million unique TCR sequences. Donor age, sex, ethnicity and CMV serostatus were compiled alongside the repertoire data. Among 300 to 450 genotyped donors of the cohort, an average of around 240,000 unique TCR beta nucleotide sequences were sequenced per donor, roughly 20% of them non-productive. Genome-wide SNP genotypes for about three fifths of the roughly 670 donors were used in a later genetic analysis, which treated that subset as a discovery cohort. Beyond this particular receptor, the publication reports: According to a later genetic analysis, donors in an Asian-associated ancestry cluster had fewer N-insertions in productive TCRs than the approximately 670-donor mean. A further reported finding was that TCR beta sequences accurately predicted the HLA-A and HLA-B alleles for most subjects in the first cohort. Correlated functional status among segregating V segments might reflect linkage disequilibrium, but an unknown experimental factor could not be ruled out. Roughly uniform sequencing depth across donors was assumed in presence/absence analyses, although this assumption may not hold. It was suggested by the authors that the approach could potentially be generalized to other disease states and immunological phenotypes. In vitro tests confirmed that a few of the cytomegalovirus-associated TCR beta chains recognize cytomegalovirus antigens. The only immune exposure information available for the cohort was CMV serostatus. Some IMGT-functional V segments, including TRBV6-2 and TRBV6-3, could not be told apart with the 87-base-pair reads, so those segments were excluded. This cohort had only TCR beta chains sequenced, and the lack of alpha or paired-chain data limited which features could be detected. In both the original and validation cohorts, the classifier was reported to diagnose cytomegalovirus status with high specificity and sensitivity. Most CMV-associated TCR beta chains appeared to be HLA-restricted in a later analysis, and the HLA associations seemed to be driven largely by CMV exposure. Approximately 18 rarely observed V segments, including chromosome 9 orphons, were excluded from the earlier analysis of a few hundred of the donors because counts were too low. Assigning TCR associations to individual alleles was difficult when HLA alleles, especially DR and DQ, strongly co-occurred. A later genetic analysis associated a missense DCLRE1C variant with V-gene and J-gene trimming of TCR beta chains, and an independent cohort replicated the association. A cluster of highly shared sequence variants was judged likely to be a technical artifact of the sequencing pipeline. According to a later analysis, TCR association rates differed among HLA loci, with DRB1 alleles showing the most associated TCRs and HLA-C alleles showing the fewest. Several of the top co-occurrence clusters appeared to be linked to parvovirus B19, influenza, CMV and Epstein-Barr virus, according to a later analysis. A total of roughly 160 TCR beta chains were listed by the study as associated with cytomegalovirus. A later analysis associated 15,000 to 20,000 TCR beta sequences with specific HLA alleles at a false discovery rate of 0.05. Because HLA typing was missing for some donors at each locus, association tests included only the typed subset. In a later analysis, HLA-associated TCR beta chains showed more clonal expansion and lower generation probabilities than non-associated chains that were equally common. Most TCR sequences were observed very rarely across donors, whereas some public TCRs were present in many individuals. In an earlier analysis of approximately 590 of the donors, most TCR beta V segments were observed in productive rearrangements about 90% or about 30% of the time, broadly matching IMGT annotations.

Concerning this clone itself: Its antigen remains undetermined. No clone much larger than this one lies a single base away; base qualities are absent.

Library method: the immunoSEQ multiplex PCR assay. For the multiplex PCR, a mixture combining 60 forward primers for TCR Vbeta segments and 13 reverse primers for TCR Jbeta segments was used. A multiplex PCR assay on genomic DNA amplified the CDR3 region of rearranged TCR beta genes. The amplified TCR beta libraries were sequenced on the Illumina HiSeq System as 87-base-pair reads. Turning to the authors' computational methods: A later analysis counted 65 million to 90 million unique TCR beta chains across the 666 repertoires, and around 9.9 million of these chains were shared by at least two donors. Raw reads were error-corrected and collapsed into unique sequences with a nearest-neighbor algorithm that merged closely related sequences to remove PCR and sequencing errors. CDR3 sequences were aligned to IMGT reference sequences to assign V, D and J gene segments. For a sequence to be retained, at least a six-nucleotide match to both a V gene segment and a J gene segment was required. A rearrangement counted as productive if the CDR3 had no stop codons and remained in frame with V and J, and every other rearrangement counted as non-productive. Following IMGT convention, CDR3 was defined as the stretch from the second conserved V-encoded cysteine up to the conserved J-encoded phenylalanine. The earlier analysis of fewer than 750 of the donors excluded sequences that lacked an unambiguous match to a single V gene segment. In an earlier analysis of approximately 560 of the donors, a V segment was called functional when productive rearrangements were above 56.7%, and segregating when the standard deviation between donors exceeded 5%. To diagnose cytomegalovirus status from the catalog of TCR beta chain sequences, a statistical classification framework was built. In a later analysis, TCR nucleotide sequences were compared against IMGT/GENE-DB human TR gene sequences so that V and J genes could be assigned. In a later analysis, CDR3 sequences and most-parsimonious VDJ recombination scenarios were assigned using the TCRdist pipeline. In a later analysis, every TCR beta chain was defined by the combination of its CDR3 amino acid sequence and its V-gene family, and reads without a unique V-gene family were dropped. As a way to deal with suspected cross-contamination and a sequencing artifact, a later analysis dropped 450 to 700 nucleotide sequences that were highly shared and had low generation probability. In a later analysis, a clonal expansion index was calculated for each public chain from normalized within-repertoire ranks of inferred template counts. In a later analysis, generation probabilities were computed with a VDJ recombination model fitted to out-of-frame rearrangements, and the resulting probabilities were checked against IGoR. In a later analysis, hypergeometric tests were used to score TCR-TCR, TCR-HLA and TCR-CMV co-occurrence, with a repertoire-size bias correction applied to TCR pairs. A later analysis estimated false discovery rates by permuting HLA or CMV assignments 20 times. In a later analysis, co-occurring TCRs were grouped using DBSCAN, and TCRdist sequence similarity was added for clustering within HLA-allele-positive subsets. For co-occurrence clustering, repertoires with fewer than 30,000 or more than 120,000 public chains were excluded, along with five or six repertoires with anomalous nucleotide sharing. TCRdb obtained this table from immuneACCESS and retained in-frame rearrangements with V and J assigned. These tables miss some clones; where compared with another copy, unresolved V genes account for less than half of the shortfall, and the remainder is unexplained. V and J calls and clone size come straight from that table; D and trimming were deduced from the DNA. Present in this sample are about 130,000 clones, around 80% of which were seen just once. The ten largest clonotypes hold 6.5% to 7% of the sample.

V lost 5 bases and J lost 5 bases; the stretch between them is 6 bases long. Including the terminal cysteine and phenylalanine, the CDR3 comprises 11 residues. Only the CDR3 DNA stays, 33 bases, in frame from base 1. Based on the germline V gene, the CDR1 and CDR2 sequences are SNHLY and FYNNEI. The cohort comprised approximately 700 healthy bone marrow donors. At the time of sampling, every cohort member was nominally healthy, though immune exposures that went unrecorded were likely present. The donor tested CMV seropositive and was one of the 289 seropositive cohort members. Each donor provided a peripheral blood sample, and peripheral blood mononuclear cells were used for TCR beta sequencing. The Qiagen DNeasy Blood Extraction Kit was used to extract genomic DNA from the blood cell samples.

This TCR was recovered from a man aged 35 to 55 in good health and CMV-seropositive. Material: PBMCs. Recombination linked TRBV2 to TRBJ2-5, with TRBD1 tentatively as D gene (5 bases match). The CDR3 reads as follows: CASSPGETQYF. The DNA sequence follows: TGTGCCAGCAGTCCAGGGGAGACCCAGTACTTC.